This T cell receptor (beta chain) was identified in a study of chemoradiotherapy in HPV16-positive cancers. Findings and caveats of the study: Better recurrence-free survival went with HPV-responsive T-cell expansion in HPV16-positive patients. Non-HPV-specific T cells did not expand in tumors during treatment, whereas candidate HPV-specific clones and E7-related motifs did.

Data came from immunoSEQ multiplex PCR; TCRdb stores just in-frame clones and leaves some out. The table lists under 40,000 clones, about 89% of them singletons, with 3.1% in the top ten. With regard to this clone: The antigen is undetermined.

The CDR3 length is 15 residues. CDR1 SGHDT and CDR2 YYEEEE come from the germline V gene. V usage is TRBV5-6 and J usage is TRBJ2-5; 10 nucleotides line up with TRBD1. The closer fit of TRBJ2-7 to the DNA end suggests the J call may be wrong. This sample comprised blood, obtained from a patient who underwent chemoradiotherapy. The TCR sequence derives from a human donor with HPV-associated anogenital cancer. The CDR3 sequence is CASSSKGQGTREQYF. CDR3 nucleotide sequence: TGTGCCAGCAGCTCGAAGGGACAGGGGACTCGCGAGCAGTACTTC.